This is a list of T cell receptor beta chains from one sample in a study of cytomegalovirus exposure and HLA in healthy donors. The assay was immunoSEQ multiplex PCR, and TCRdb's table has in-frame clones only and misses some. The sample carries 130,000 to 150,000 clones, around 79% recorded once. Sequencing was performed on PBMCs. The receptors here all came from a female donor in good health and CMV-seronegative. The CDR3 runs from the conserved cysteine through the conserved F or W. Fields, in order: V gene, J gene, CDR3 protein.

>TRBV27|TRBJ1-2
CASSSLGTVGGYTF
>TRBV29-1|TRBJ2-3
CSGRGQGQFSTDTQYF
>TRBV9|TRBJ2-7
CASSGQGESYEQYF
>TRBV10-3|TRBJ1-1
CAIRGDRYPEAFF
>TRBV5-1|TRBJ2-2
CASSWTGGQTGELFF
>TRBV7-9|TRBJ2-6
CASSAGFSGANVLTF
>TRBV29-1|TRBJ1-2
CSVEGTRSPGAGGYTF
>TRBV18|TRBJ2-3
CASSPPVGTGLAGELTDTQYF
>TRBV29-1|TRBJ2-3
CSVEQGAGTDTQYF
>TRBV7-6|TRBJ2-2
CASSFGGRGGELFF
>TRBV28|TRBJ1-2
CASSPPWGGHYGYTF